This TCR beta chain derives from a study of low-dose radiotherapy and immunotherapy resistance in tumors. Using a constant-region primer together with a V-primer adapter, TCRs were subjected to 20 to 25 PCR cycles of amplification. mRNA that had been isolated underwent amplification through in vitro transcription. TCRdb reprocessed the reads with MiXCR, giving one entry per CDR3 protein. The sample lists around 57,000 distinct CDR3 sequences; around 34% were seen once. Described time point: after trial treatment. The treatment was: LDRT plus nivolumab, ipilimumab, low-dose cyclophosphamide and aspirin (RACIN trial). Germline V gene lookup returns CDR1 SGHRS and CDR2 YFSETQ. V was pared by 1 base and J by 8 bases, with 18 bases between. CDR3 length: 16 residues. This clonotype was observed many times.

This clonotype originated in a male donor with rectosigmoid adenocarcinoma. The source material was PBMCs, sampled after low-dose radiotherapy plus immunotherapy. The rearrangement links TRBV5-1 to TRBJ1-4, with D perhaps matching TRBD1 (6 bases). The CDR3 sequence: CASSLSGGGAGEKLFF. The CDR3 DNA reads as TGCGCCAGCAGCTTGAGTGGCGGGGGCGCGGGCGAAAAACTGTTTTTT.